This T cell receptor (beta chain) was recovered during a study of blood T cell repertoires in COVID-19 (dated by TCRdb to about 2020). With respect to the entire study: Samples covering the acute and convalescent phases of COVID-19 were provided by collaborators in the United States, Italy and Spain. The prospective study material was composed of cDNA or gDNA derived from T cells, B-cell-depleted T cells, or PBMCs. Deeply sampled blood TCRbeta repertoires from subjects exposed to, actively infected with, or recovered from COVID-19 were included in the dataset. A freely available public database, intended as a resource for researchers studying the immune response to SARS-CoV-2, is where the repertoires were released. Samples were obtained from the ongoing ImmuneRACE study (first 160 participants) and from over a thousand subjects provided by 6 global collaborators. Nearly every sample came with metadata listing a de-identified subject ID, COVID-19 status, age in years and sex. Where available, HLA class I and class II types were taken from metadata supplied by the sample provider and were not determined by assay-based typing. Findings and caveats that apply to the study as a whole: How much clinical and demographic metadata was included differed by source and by participant, and the metadata was provided uncurated.

Collaborating institutions collected whole blood in K2EDTA tubes following their own protocols. For TCRbeta analysis, collaborators shipped samples in one of three forms: frozen whole blood, isolated PBMCs, or DNA extracted from either of those sample types. TCRbeta CDR3 regions were amplified from genomic DNA by means of the immunoSEQ Assay, a bias-controlled multiplex PCR. As for how the authors treated the data: The number of nucleated cells in each sample was estimated from the amplification of reference gene primers within the assay. Sequence reads were collapsed and filtered to measure the absolute abundance of every unique TCRbeta CDR3 rearrangement. For each sample, productive Simpson clonality was calculated as the square root of Simpson's diversity index over productive rearrangements. The table was pulled from immuneACCESS by TCRdb, which kept in-frame rearrangements only. Such tables lose some clones; where checked, under half of the loss comes from unresolved V genes, and the rest has no known cause. V, J and clone size derive from that table, while D and trimming were established from the DNA sequence. The table for this sample lists 150,000 to 180,000 clones; about 80% of them were counted only once. The ten top clones hold approximately 32% of the sample.

As concerns this clone: The clone's antigen remains unknown. No per-base quality is available; no much larger clone lies one base away. This sample also contains other DNA sequences that code for the same CDR3.

The clonotype was recovered from a woman aged 60 to 75 with acute or convalescent COVID-19. The sample was peripheral blood.

The CDR3 is CASSVRLAANTGELFF. The DNA sequence is as follows: TGTGCCAGCAGCGTTCGCCTAGCGGCTAACACCGGGGAGCTGTTTTTT. Here the chain combines TRBV9 and TRBJ2-2, with 7 central nucleotides matching TRBD2. After removal of 2 bases from V and 2 bases from J, the junction retains 6 bases not matched to a gene. CDR3 length: 16 amino acids, cysteine to phenylalanine. Only CDR3 DNA remains: 48 bases, in frame from the first base. From a lookup of the germline V gene, CDR1 and CDR2 are SGDLS and YYNGEE.